This T cell receptor beta chain was retrieved from a study of T cell repertoires in cytomegalovirus infection. On the study more broadly: Carrying CMV and the relevant HLA type showed in public TCR beta signatures. Points from the study as a whole: There were HLA-C-restricted CMV-specific TCR beta clonotypes dominating the ex vivo response. Cumulated frequencies of public TCR beta families served to identify carriers of CMV plus the relevant HLA.

TCRdb reanalysed the reads using MiXCR and keeps one entry per CDR3 protein. This sample has 400,000 or so distinct CDR3 sequences; 25% to 40% occur once, and the top ten carry around 15%. The CDR3 runs to 18 residues. Germline assignment: CDR1 SNHLY and CDR2 FYNNEI. V shed 7 bases and J 3 bases; nucleotides not matched to a gene: 13. For this clonotype: Its antigen remains unidentified.

Source material: PBMCs. This TCR was sampled from a human donor in good health (CMV status not recorded). Some clones in this sample may be carry-over from other donors' samples. The V and J genes are TRBV2 and TRBJ2-1, with 12 bases lining up with TRBD2. CDR3 residues: CASTSSSGGAYGYNEQFF. The CDR3 DNA follows: TGTGCCAGCACATCGTCTAGCGGGGGGGCCTATGGCTACAATGAGCAGTTCTTC.